What follows are 23 T cell receptor beta chains derived from one specimen sequenced in a study of Graves' ophthalmopathy and Graves' hyperthyroidism. Amplified TCR beta CDR3 regions were obtained using RNA transcripts as template. First-round RT-PCR relied on HTBI primers, and a second-round multiplex PCR came next. TCRdb reprocessed the multiplex PCR reads via MiXCR and lists one record per CDR3 protein. The table shows 600,000 to 700,000 distinct CDR3 sequences, with 35% to 45% occurring only once. Sequenced sample: peripheral blood. The source is an adult man with Graves' ophthalmopathy.

This clonotype was counted at least ten times. The chain employs TRBV25-1 and TRBJ1-1; tentatively, D is TRBD1 (6 bases). Germline CDR1 and CDR2: MGHDK and SYGVNS. Trimming left V 6 bases short and J 8 bases short, with 10 bases between. The CDR3 is 11 residues long. The CDR3 region is CASRLGGEAFF. CDR3 sequence (DNA): TGTGCCAGCAGACTGGGGGGCGAAGCTTTCTTT.

J is TRBJ1-1 and V is TRBV12-3 or TRBV12-4, with D tentatively TRBD1 (5 bases). Trimming removed 6 bases at V and 2 bases at J, with 16 bases between. The CDR3 loop spans 15 amino acids. The CDR3 region is CASSREFASNTEAFF. The DNA for the CDR3 is TGTGCCAGCAGCAGGGAGTTTGCCAGTAACACTGAAGCTTTCTTT.

This clonotype was counted a few times. The chain links TRBV10-3 to TRBJ1-5; a possible D gene is TRBD1 (6 bases). CDR1 and CDR2 (germline): ENHRY, SYGVKD. This CDR3 has 17 amino acids. The CDR3 loop reads CTSRNPSRGGRDQPQHF. The DNA for the CDR3 is TGTACCAGCAGGAATCCTTCGAGGGGGGGGAGAGATCAGCCCCAGCATTTT.

This clonotype appeared many times. V is TRBV9 and J is TRBJ2-5; 10 positions agree with TRBD1. Germline CDR1 reads SGDLS; CDR2 reads YYNGEE. The CDR3 length is 14 residues. Unmatched junction bases numbered 6, after V lost 3 bases and J lost 7 bases. Here the CDR3 DNA reads TGTGCCAGCAGCGCCGAGACAGGGGGCGTGACCCAGTACTTC. Translated, it gives CASSAETGGVTQYF.

This clonotype was detected only a few times. The V gene is TRBV6-7, the J gene TRBJ2-2; perhaps TRBD2 as D (6 bases). TRBV6-7 is classed as an ORF, of uncertain function. V dropped 9 bases and J dropped 4 bases, with 18 bases sitting between them. The CDR3 covers 15 residues. This chain's CDR3 is CARAGRDSGTGELFF. The DNA of the CDR3 is TGTGCCAGAGCTGGGCGGGATTCCGGCACCGGGGAGCTGTTTTTT.

The chain uses TRBV20-1 and TRBJ2-5; 11 positions match TRBD2. The assigned J gene may be wrong: the sequence end matches TRBJ2-1 better. CDR3 length: 13 residues. Germline-derived CDR1 and CDR2 are DFQATT and SNEGSKA (reference sequence). The CDR3 DNA sequence: TGCAGTGCTACACTAGCGGGAGTTGGTGAGCAGTTCTTC. This encodes CSATLAGVGEQFF.

The chain is built from TRBV10-3 and TRBJ1-1, with 9 bases that match TRBD1. Germline V CDR1 and CDR2: ENHRY, SYGVKD. This CDR3 region has 13 residues. With 10 bases clipped from V and 3 bases from J, the junction kept 6 bases outside the gene matches. CDR3 DNA sequence: TGTGCCAGCAAAAGACAGGGGGACACTGAAGCTTTCTTT. Translation: CASKRQGDTEAFF.

This clonotype was observed a few times. The chain uses TRBV4-3 and TRBJ1-1; 8 bases fit TRBD1. Germline V gene data show CDR1 as LGHNA and CDR2 as YSLEER. The CDR3 has 15 amino acids. J lost 7 bases, V lost 1 base, and 8 bases had no gene match. The CDR3 nucleotides read TGCGCCAGCAGCCAAGGGACAGGGACTGGAAATGAAGCTTTCTTT. Encoded protein: CASSQGTGTGNEAFF.

This clonotype was detected a few times. One junction end disagrees with the germline gene, perhaps due to a read error. The chain is built from TRBV4-1 and TRBJ1-1; D not certain. From germline, CDR1 is MGHRA and CDR2 YSYEKL. The CDR3 covers 15 residues. CDR3: CASSQAPEGDTEAFF. The CDR3, as DNA: TGTGCCAGCAGCCAAGCCCCTGAGGGTGACACTGAAGCTTTCTTT.

The count of this clonotype is one. As the CDR3 is not closed by the conserved phenylalanine or tryptophan, this likely results from a read error. V usage is TRBV10-3 and J usage is TRBJ2-5; D unresolved. The germline gives CDR1 ENHRY, CDR2 SYGVKD. V was clipped by 10 bases and J by 0 bases, with 9 bases between them. The CDR3 loop spans 12 amino acids. This CDR3 is CASTKDQETQYS. CDR3 sequence (DNA): TGTGCCAGCACAAAAGACCAAGAGACCCAGTACTCC.

The chain links TRBV10-3 to TRBJ2-6, with 7 bases matching TRBD2. The trim removed 10 bases at V and 0 bases at J, leaving 15 bases unmatched. There are 18 residues in the CDR3. Germline V gives CDR1 ENHRY, CDR2 SYGVKD. Written as DNA, the CDR3 is TGTGCCAGCAGACTACGCCTGGGGGGGAACTCTGGGGCCAACGTCCTGACTTTC. This sequence encodes CASRLRLGGNSGANVLTF.

This chain connects TRBV6-4 to TRBJ1-5, with unresolved D. Trimming left V 0 bases short and J 3 bases short, with 6 bases between. This CDR3 is 14 amino acids long. Germline CDR1 is MRHNA and CDR2 is SNTAGT. CDR3 DNA sequence: TGTGCCAGCAGTGACTCGGGCCTCAATCAGCCCCAGCATTTT. This sequence encodes CASSDSGLNQPQHF.

This clonotype has only a few counts. The CDR3 protein is CASSRTWGSETQYF. DNA for the CDR3: TGCGCCAGCAGCCGTACTTGGGGGAGCGAGACCCAGTACTTC. The chain uses TRBV4-1 and TRBJ2-5; possibly TRBD1 or TRBD2 for D (5 bases each). V was clipped by 4 bases and J by 5 bases, with 14 bases between them. Per germline, CDR1 MGHRA and CDR2 YSYEKL. The CDR3 runs to 14 residues.

This clonotype showed up many times. The chain uses TRBV11-1 and TRBJ2-5; D is possibly TRBD2 (6 bases). CDR1 SGHAT and CDR2 FQDESV come from the germline V gene (reference sequence). This CDR3 comprises 13 residues. Trimming left V 2 bases short and J 4 bases short, with 8 bases between. The CDR3: CASSLMEGETQYF. The CDR3 region has the DNA TGTGCCAGCAGCTTAATGGAGGGAGAGACCCAGTACTTC.

In its sample, this clonotype was seen once. It may be a read error: a sequence one base away is much more abundant. The genes are TRBV2 and TRBJ1-4; TRBD1 matches 9 bases. Germline V gene lookup returns CDR1 SNHLY and CDR2 FYNNEI. V dropped 8 bases and J dropped 3; count of bases not matched to a gene: 10. The CDR3 totals 16 residues. CDR3 nucleotides: TGTGCCAGCGGACTATACAGGGGGCCTGCTAATGAAAAACTGTTTTTT. Residues: CASGLYRGPANEKLFF.

This clonotype showed up just a few times. The rearrangement joins TRBV7-6 to TRBJ1-1; the D gene is possibly TRBD1 (6 bases). CDR1 is SGHVS and CDR2 is FNYEAQ in the germline V gene. With 3 bases removed from V and 8 bases from J, the gap between germline ends came to 13 bases. The CDR3 runs to 13 residues. The CDR3 sequence is CASSLEFDREAFF. In DNA form, the CDR3 reads TGTGCCAGCAGCTTGGAATTTGACAGGGAAGCTTTCTTT.

Turning to this clonotype: The final CDR3 position lacks the conserved phenylalanine or tryptophan, pointing to a likely read error. The limits of the CDR3 on the DNA are not certain, so only TCRdb's listed CDR3 is given. The chain joins TRBV12-3 or TRBV12-4 to TRBJ1-4; the tabulated D call, TRBD1, remains unverified against the DNA. Ends included, the CDR3 has 14 residues. CDR3 amino acids: CASSDPRLSGTATY.

This clonotype showed up just once. A much larger clonotype is one base distant, so this may be a read error. The rearrangement joins TRBV9 to TRBJ2-7; TRBD2 matches at 11 bases. Germline CDR1 reads SGDLS; CDR2 reads YYNGEE. The CDR3 length is 16 residues. The DNA for the CDR3 is TGTGCCAGCAGCTCTGGGACTAGCGGAGCCTTATACGGGCAGTACTTC. Residues: CASSSGTSGALYGQYF.

As for this clonotype: A read error may be the cause here, since a much bigger clone is one base away. The chain recombines TRBV10-3 with TRBJ2-5, with D possibly matching TRBD1 (5 bases). V gave up 3 bases and J gave up 5 bases, with 16 bases separating them. Germline assignment: CDR1 ENHRY and CDR2 SYGVKD. The CDR3 sequence is 15 residues long. CDR3 loop: CAISEWATAGETQYF. The CDR3 region has the DNA TGTGCCATCAGTGAATGGGCGACAGCCGGGGAGACCCAGTACTTC.

As regards this clonotype: One junction end does not reproduce the germline sequence, and a read error may be involved. The chain carries TRBV27 and TRBJ1-5; D is uncertain. The length of the CDR3 is 14 residues. The germline V gene encodes CDR1 MNHEY and CDR2 SMNVEV (reference sequence). The CDR3 DNA is TGTGCCAGCAGTTTGTTTGCGCGGGATCACCCCCAGCATTTT. Translating gives CASSLFARDHPQHF.

On this clonotype itself: At one boundary the junction diverges from the germline segment, which might be a read error. This chain links TRBV5-1 with TRBJ2-7; TRBD1 aligns across 7 bases. The CDR3 sequence is 16 residues long. CDR1 SGHRS and CDR2 YFSETQ come from the germline V gene. CDR3 sequence: CASSLREDRWPYEQYF. The CDR3 DNA reads as TGTGCCAGCAGCTTGCGTGAGGACAGGTGGCCCTACGAGCAGTACTTC.

The V gene is TRBV24-1, the J gene TRBJ2-7; weak D call: TRBD2 (5 bases). The CDR3 has 13 residues. CDR1 KGHDR and CDR2 SFDVKD come from the germline V gene. With 3 bases removed from V and 6 bases from J, the gap between germline ends came to 11 bases. The CDR3 region has the DNA TGTGCCACCAGTGATGCGGGCGGAGGCGAGCAGTACTTC. Translating gives CATSDAGGGEQYF.

This clonotype occurred many times. The J gene is TRBJ1-2, the V gene TRBV7-9; D is uncertain. Germline V gene data show CDR1 as SEHNR and CDR2 as FQNEAQ (reference sequence). Trimming removed 5 bases from V and 2 bases from J, with 12 bases in between. The CDR3 is 14 residues long. The CDR3 spells CASSLRAVNYGYTF. The CDR3 DNA reads TGTGCCAGCAGCCTCCGGGCGGTGAACTATGGCTACACCTTC.